The rows below give T cell receptor beta chains drawn from one sample of a study of OX40 agonist ivuxolimab in advanced cancers. The table came from immunoSEQ multiplex PCR; TCRdb's copy has only in-frame clones and leaves some out. Among more than 50,000 clones, about 90% were seen once, and the ten largest hold approximately 1.8%. The sample in question was CD4+ or CD8+ T cells sorted from blood, obtained in a trial of the OX40 agonist ivuxolimab. These receptors originate from an adult with an advanced solid tumor such as melanoma, head and neck, liver or kidney cancer. The CDR3 runs from the conserved cysteine through the conserved F or W. D genes are given only for firm matches. Clone size is given for some rows only: seen once, a few or many times, or a class if the clone is expanded.

V gene: TRBV2; D gene: -; clone size: -; J gene: TRBJ1-5; CDR3 protein: CASREEYSNQPQHF; CDR3 DNA: TGTGCCAGCAGAGAGGAATATAGCAATCAGCCCCAGCATTTT
V gene: TRBV19; D gene: -; clone size: -; J gene: TRBJ1-6; CDR3 protein: CASKESRAWNSPLHF; CDR3 DNA: TGTGCCAGTAAGGAGAGCCGGGCGTGGAATTCACCCCTCCACTTT
V gene: TRBV5-8; D gene: -; clone size: -; J gene: TRBJ2-7; CDR3 protein: CASSIWTGMEEQYF; CDR3 DNA: TGTGCCAGCAGCATCTGGACGGGCATGGAAGAGCAGTACTTC
V gene: TRBV19; D gene: TRBD1; clone size: few; J gene: TRBJ1-5; CDR3 protein: CASSLQTGASNQPQHF; CDR3 DNA: TGTGCCAGTAGTCTCCAAACAGGGGCTAGCAATCAGCCCCAGCATTTT
V gene: TRBV27; D gene: TRBD1; clone size: -; J gene: TRBJ1-2; CDR3 protein: CASSSGTGKLAGANYGYTF; CDR3 DNA: TGTGCCAGCAGTTCCGGGACAGGGAAATTGGCTGGAGCTAACTATGGCTACACCTTC
V gene: TRBV2; D gene: -; clone size: -; J gene: TRBJ1-2; CDR3 protein: CASSEETVLNYGYTF; CDR3 DNA: TGTGCCAGCAGTGAAGAGACAGTCCTTAACTATGGCTACACCTTC
V gene: TRBV5-5; D gene: -; clone size: -; J gene: TRBJ1-3; CDR3 protein: CASSLFVQGYSGNTIYF; CDR3 DNA: TGTGCCAGCAGCTTGTTTGTACAGGGATACTCTGGAAACACCATATATTTT
V gene: TRBV20-1; D gene: -; clone size: -; J gene: TRBJ1-4; CDR3 protein: CSAGAREKLFF; CDR3 DNA: TGCAGTGCAGGGGCCAGAGAAAAACTGTTTTTT
V gene: TRBV25-1; D gene: -; clone size: -; J gene: TRBJ1-1; CDR3 protein: CASRVGNTEAFF; CDR3 DNA: TGTGCCAGCAGAGTCGGGAACACTGAAGCTTTCTTT
V gene: TRBV2; D gene: -; clone size: -; J gene: TRBJ2-7; CDR3 protein: CASSDFYEQYF; CDR3 DNA: TGTGCCAGCAGTGACTTCTACGAGCAGTACTTC
V gene: TRBV15; D gene: TRBD1; clone size: -; J gene: TRBJ2-5; CDR3 protein: CATSTGQGRQETQYF; CDR3 DNA: TGTGCCACCAGCACCGGACAGGGACGTCAAGAGACCCAGTACTTC
V gene: TRBV27; D gene: -; clone size: once; J gene: TRBJ2-2; CDR3 protein: CASSLSKGYPGAGELFF; CDR3 DNA: TGTGCCAGCAGTTTATCCAAAGGGTATCCGGGGGCCGGGGAGCTGTTTTTT
V gene: TRBV11-1; D gene: -; clone size: -; J gene: TRBJ1-1; CDR3 protein: CASSLGQAMNTEAFF; CDR3 DNA: TGTGCCAGCAGCTTAGGGCAGGCAATGAACACTGAAGCTTTCTTT